This T cell receptor beta chain was sequenced in a study of cytomegalovirus exposure and HLA in healthy donors. The table came from immunoSEQ multiplex PCR; TCRdb's copy has only in-frame clones and leaves some out. The top ten hold around an eighth of the sample, which has 200,000 or so clones, roughly 82% seen once. This clone was detected only a few times. This TCR was sampled from a young woman in good health and CMV-seropositive. The specimen sequenced was PBMCs.

CDR3 nucleotides: TGTGCCAGCAGTCCCTTGACAGCACACACCGGGGAGCTGTTTTTT. Protein product: CASSPLTAHTGELFF. The J gene is TRBJ2-2, the V gene TRBV2; D is perhaps TRBD1 (5 bases). V was pared by 5 bases and J by 3 bases, with 13 bases between. This CDR3 is 15 amino acids long. Looked up from germline, CDR1 is SNHLY and CDR2 is FYNNEI.